This T cell receptor beta chain was profiled in a study of graft-versus-host responses after intestinal transplantation. Overall study context: Tacrolimus and steroids were given for three to four years to all recipients after anti-thymocyte globulin induction.

Using immunoSEQ multiplex PCR, the repertoire was profiled, and TCRdb retains in-frame clones only, with some absent. Of around 120,000 clones detected, 85% to 95% appear once; the ten largest clones hold roughly 3.5%. V was clipped by 3 bases and J by 7 bases, with 12 bases between them. The germline CDR1 and CDR2 sequences are WNHNN and SYGVQD (reference sequence). There are 14 residues in the CDR3. Details on this clone: Its antigen is as yet unknown.

Study-wide results and caveats: Circulating GvH clone levels at their peak were associated with HvG declines (early post-transplant). Recipient bone marrow held GvH clones, some seen earlier in ileum or blood.

The TCR sequence derives from a human donor who received an intestinal transplant. This rearrangement joins TRBV10-1 to TRBJ1-4; D is ambiguous. The specimen was unstimulated CD8+ T cells sorted from spleen or lymph node cells, collected before intestinal transplant. The CDR3 protein is CASSEGQMGEKLFF. CDR3 sequence (DNA): TGCGCCAGCAGTGAAGGCCAAATGGGTGAAAAACTGTTTTTT.